Listed below are T cell receptor beta chains from one sample, sequenced in a study of T cell responses to AZD1222 COVID-19 vaccine. Profiled with immunoSEQ multiplex PCR; TCRdb holds only in-frame clones, not every one. The sample has some 110,000 clones, approximately 88% seen once; the top ten hold around 2.5%. The source was peripheral blood, collected on day 0 of AZD1222 vaccination. The origin of the receptors is an adult in good health. The CDR3 runs from the conserved cysteine through the conserved F or W. The D gene is left open where the match is weak. Expanded clones are given a class, and other clones once, few, many or no size at all.

TRBV12-3/TRBV12-4,.,TRBJ1-1,.,TGTGCCAGCAGTTTTGAGAGGAACACTGAAGCTTTCTTT,CASSFERNTEAFF
TRBV7-6,.,TRBJ1-6,TRBD1,TGTGCCAGCAGTTCCGCCCCGGGACAGAGCTCCTATAATTCACCCCTCCACTTT,CASSSAPGQSSYNSPLHF
TRBV4-1,.,TRBJ2-3,TRBD1,TGCGCCAGCAGCCAGTCGCCCTCGTGGGACAGCAAATATTTT,CASSQSPSWDSKYF
TRBV7-8,.,TRBJ1-4,.,TGTGCCAGCAGCTTAAGGTGGCACCTTAATGAAAAACTGTTTTTT,CASSLRWHLNEKLFF
TRBV12-3/TRBV12-4,.,TRBJ2-7,.,TGTGCCAGCAGTCCTCAGGGATACGAGCAGTACTTC,CASSPQGYEQYF
TRBV3-1/TRBV3-2,.,TRBJ1-1,.,TGTGCCAGCAGCCAAGAGGTGGGGAGATCTGAAGCTTTCTTT,CASSQEVGRSEAFF
TRBV10-3,.,TRBJ2-1,TRBD2,TGTGCCATCAGTTGGACTAGCGGGAGTGGGGAGCAGTTCTTC,CAISWTSGSGEQFF
TRBV14,.,TRBJ2-2,.,TGTGCCAGCAGCCATGCCGGGGCTCCCTACACCGGGGAGCTGTTTTTT,CASSHAGAPYTGELFF
TRBV18,.,TRBJ2-7,.,TGTGCCAGCTCACCAGCAGGGTCCTACGAGCAGTACTTC,CASSPAGSYEQYF
TRBV25-1,once,TRBJ1-6,.,TGTGCCAGCAGTGAACAGGGCAGGGGAGATTCACCCCTCCACTTT,CASSEQGRGDSPLHF
TRBV6-5,.,TRBJ1-3,TRBD1,TGTGCCAGCCACGCAGGGGGATACTCTGGAAACACCATATATTTT,CASHAGGYSGNTIYF
TRBV19,.,TRBJ2-5,TRBD1,TGTGCCAGTAGCCACGGACAGGGGGCAGAGACCCAGTACTTC,CASSHGQGAETQYF
TRBV3-1/TRBV3-2,.,TRBJ1-3,TRBD1,TGTGCCAGCAGCCCGACAGGGAAGGAAAACACCATATATTTT,CASSPTGKENTIYF
TRBV3-1/TRBV3-2,few,TRBJ2-7,.,TGTGCCAGCAGCCAGGCGGGGTCTCTCTACGAGCAGTACTTC,CASSQAGSLYEQYF
TRBV6-6,.,TRBJ2-4,.,TGTGCCAGCAGTCCTACCCCAGGGCCTTCGGCCAAAAACATTCAGTACTTC,CASSPTPGPSAKNIQYF
TRBV28,.,TRBJ1-2,.,TGTGCCAGCAGTCCCCCCCGTCAAGGAAGTTATGGCTACACCTTC,CASSPPRQGSYGYTF
TRBV27,.,TRBJ2-5,TRBD1,TGTGCCAGCAGTCCCCCGGGACAGGGTCTTAAGACCCAGTACTTC,CASSPPGQGLKTQYF
TRBV5-1,.,TRBJ1-1,.,TGCGCCAGCAGCTCTGGCTCCGTGGGACGAAGGACTGAAGCTTTCTTT,CASSSGSVGRRTEAFF
TRBV4-2,.,TRBJ1-3,.,TGTGCCAGCAGCCAAGAGGACGGACCTGGAAACACCATATATTTT,CASSQEDGPGNTIYF
TRBV5-1,once,TRBJ1-2,.,TGCGCCAGCAGCTTGGCCGGGAAGCTTTATGGCTACACCTTC,CASSLAGKLYGYTF
TRBV19,.,TRBJ1-1,.,TGTGCCAGTAGTATAGGGGGCGACACTGAAGCTTTCTTT,CASSIGGDTEAFF
TRBV25-1,.,TRBJ2-7,TRBD1,TGTGCCAGCGCGAGGGACAGTTCATACGAGCAGTACTTC,CASARDSSYEQYF
TRBV7-9,.,TRBJ1-2,TRBD1,TGTGCCAGCAGTGACAGGGTCTATGGCTACACCTTC,CASSDRVYGYTF
TRBV11-2,.,TRBJ1-1,.,TGTGCCAGCAGCTTAGACAGAGGGGACACTGAAGCTTTCTTT,CASSLDRGDTEAFF
TRBV11-3,.,TRBJ2-7,.,TGTGCCAGCAGCCCCAGGCAGTACTTC,CASSPRQYF
TRBV7-2,.,TRBJ1-2,TRBD1,TGTGCCAGCAGCCCGGACAGGGGCGGTTATGGCTACACCTTC,CASSPDRGGYGYTF
TRBV7-9,.,TRBJ1-5,.,TGTGCCAGCAGCTCACCAGGGAGTAATCAGCCCCAGCATTTT,CASSSPGSNQPQHF
TRBV7-2,.,TRBJ1-6,.,TGTGCCAGCAGCTTAGTGGTCAGCAATAATTCACCCCTCCACTTT,CASSLVVSNNSPLHF
TRBV5-1,.,TRBJ2-7,TRBD2,TGCGCCAGCAGCATAGCGGGGCCCCGTACCTACGAGCAGTACTTC,CASSIAGPRTYEQYF